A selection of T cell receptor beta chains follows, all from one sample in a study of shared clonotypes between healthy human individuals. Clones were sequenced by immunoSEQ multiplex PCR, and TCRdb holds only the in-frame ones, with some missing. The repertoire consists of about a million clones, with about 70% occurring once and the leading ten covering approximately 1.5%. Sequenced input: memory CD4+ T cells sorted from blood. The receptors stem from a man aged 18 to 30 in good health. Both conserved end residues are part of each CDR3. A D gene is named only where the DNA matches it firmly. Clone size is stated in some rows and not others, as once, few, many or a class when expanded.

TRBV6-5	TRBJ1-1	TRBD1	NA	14	TGTGCCAGCAGCCAACCACCGGGACAGGGGCGAGCTTTCTTT	CASSQPPGQGRAFF
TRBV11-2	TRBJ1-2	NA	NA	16	TGTGCCAGCAGCTTAGGGGCGGGGGGACTCGTCTATGGCTACACCTTC	CASSLGAGGLVYGYTF
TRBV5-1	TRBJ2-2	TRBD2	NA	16	TGCGCCAGCAGCTCCGGGACTAGCTGGGGCACCGGGGAGCTGTTTTTT	CASSSGTSWGTGELFF
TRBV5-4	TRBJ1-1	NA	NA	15	TGTGCCAGCAGGGAGGAGGCCGGGACAACCACTGAAGCTTTCTTT	CASREEAGTTTEAFF
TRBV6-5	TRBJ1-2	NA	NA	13	TGTGCCAGCAGTCCGGGCGTCTTATATGGCTACACCTTC	CASSPGVLYGYTF
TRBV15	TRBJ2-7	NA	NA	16	TGTGCCACCAGCAGGGAAGGGGCAGGGGTCGTGTACGAGCAGTACTTC	CATSREGAGVVYEQYF
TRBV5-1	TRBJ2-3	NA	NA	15	TGCGCCAGCAGCTCGGGCGTAAGTGGTTCAGATACGCAGTATTTT	CASSSGVSGSDTQYF
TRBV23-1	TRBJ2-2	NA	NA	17	TGCGCCAGCAGTCAATCTGTACAGGGAGCTAGCACCGGGGAGCTGTTTTTT	CASSQSVQGASTGELFF
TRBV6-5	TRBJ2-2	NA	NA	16	TGTGCCAGCAGTTACGTGGGGGGCGCGGGGACCGGGGAGCTGTTTTTT	CASSYVGGAGTGELFF
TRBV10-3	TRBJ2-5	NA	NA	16	TGTGCCATCAGCACCACGCATGACCCAGCCAAAAAGACCCAGTACTTC	CAISTTHDPAKKTQYF
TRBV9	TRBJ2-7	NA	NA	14	TGTGCCAGCAGCGTAGGCGAGCGGACCTACGAGCAGTACTTC	CASSVGERTYEQYF
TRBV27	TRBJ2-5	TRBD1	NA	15	TGTGCCAGCAGCCTCGGACAGGGGGGTCAGGAGACCCAGTACTTC	CASSLGQGGQETQYF
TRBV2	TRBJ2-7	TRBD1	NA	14	TGTGCCAGCAGTGTTCAGGGGGCAGTGTGGGAGCAGTACTTC	CASSVQGAVWEQYF
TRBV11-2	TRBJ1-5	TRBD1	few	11	TGTGCCAGCAGTAACAGGGGGCCCCAGCATTTT	CASSNRGPQHF
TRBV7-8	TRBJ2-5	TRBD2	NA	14	TGTGCCGGATCGGGAAGCGGGAGTCGAGAGACCCAGTACTTC	CAGSGSGSRETQYF
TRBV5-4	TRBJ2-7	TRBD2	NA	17	TGTGCCAGCAGCTTGATCGCAGCTAGCGGGAGCGCATACGAGCAGTACTTC	CASSLIAASGSAYEQYF